One TCR beta chain is described in this entry. Sequencing used immunoSEQ multiplex PCR; TCRdb keeps in-frame clones, though not all of them. The sample includes around 240,000 clones, nearly 90% seen only once; the top ten take roughly 0.4%. The data were obtained in a study of cytomegalovirus exposure and HLA in healthy donors. The CDR3 is made up of 14 amino acids. The V segment lost 8 bases and the J segment 4 bases; nucleotides outside the gene matches: 7. Germline values: CDR1 MNHNY, CDR2 SVGAGI (reference sequence). This clonotype was obtained from a woman in her late teens or twenties in good health and CMV-seronegative. What was sequenced was PBMCs. The rearrangement links TRBV6-6 to TRBJ1-2; 10 bases match TRBD1. The CDR3 coding sequence is TGTGCCAGCCTTCCCCGACAGGGGGCCTATGGCTACACCTTC. Translation: CASLPRQGAYGYTF.